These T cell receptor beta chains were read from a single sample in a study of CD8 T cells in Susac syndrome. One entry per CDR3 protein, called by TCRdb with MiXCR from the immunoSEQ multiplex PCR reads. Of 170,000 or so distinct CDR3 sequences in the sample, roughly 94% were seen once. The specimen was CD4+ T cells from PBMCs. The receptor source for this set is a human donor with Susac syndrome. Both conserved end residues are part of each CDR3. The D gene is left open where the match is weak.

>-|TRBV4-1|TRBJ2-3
TGCGCCAGCAGCCAAGAAGATGAGGGTAATACGCAGTATTTT
CASSQEDEGNTQYF
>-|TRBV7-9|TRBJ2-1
TGTGCCAGCAGCTCGTCGACGAGCTACAATGAGCAGTTCTTC
CASSSSTSYNEQFF
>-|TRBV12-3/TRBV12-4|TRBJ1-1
TGTGCCAGCAGTTTTTACACAGGGAACACTGAAGCTTTCTTT
CASSFYTGNTEAFF
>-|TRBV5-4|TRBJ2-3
TGTGCCAGCAGCTTGGGTTTGGGGGCCCGGTCCACAGATACGCAGTATTTT
CASSLGLGARSTDTQYF
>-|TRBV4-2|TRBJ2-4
TGTGCCAGCAGCCAAGATTCGAGGTTAGCCAAAAACATTCAGTACTTC
CASSQDSRLAKNIQYF
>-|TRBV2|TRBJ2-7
TGTGCCAGCAGGGATGGACCGATCTACGAGCAGTACTTC
CASRDGPIYEQYF
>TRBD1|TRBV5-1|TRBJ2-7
TGCGCCAGCAGCTCCGGGACAGTCTACTCCTACGAGCAGTACTTC
CASSSGTVYSYEQYF
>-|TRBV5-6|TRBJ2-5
TGTGCCAGCAGCTGGGGGCCAGCGGGACAAGAGACCCAGTACTTC
CASSWGPAGQETQYF
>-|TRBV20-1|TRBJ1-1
TGCAGTGCTAGAGATCCACCCGGGAACACTGAAGCTTTCTTT
CSARDPPGNTEAFF
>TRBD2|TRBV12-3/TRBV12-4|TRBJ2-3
TGTGCCAGCAGTTTAATTCTAGCGGGGGCCGCCACAGATACGCAGTATTTT
CASSLILAGAATDTQYF
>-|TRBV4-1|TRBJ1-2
TGCGCCAGCAGCCTGGGACTCGACTATGGCTACACCTTC
CASSLGLDYGYTF
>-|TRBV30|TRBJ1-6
TGTGCCTGGAGTCAGGGGCTAATTTCACCCCTCCACTTT
CAWSQGLISPLHF